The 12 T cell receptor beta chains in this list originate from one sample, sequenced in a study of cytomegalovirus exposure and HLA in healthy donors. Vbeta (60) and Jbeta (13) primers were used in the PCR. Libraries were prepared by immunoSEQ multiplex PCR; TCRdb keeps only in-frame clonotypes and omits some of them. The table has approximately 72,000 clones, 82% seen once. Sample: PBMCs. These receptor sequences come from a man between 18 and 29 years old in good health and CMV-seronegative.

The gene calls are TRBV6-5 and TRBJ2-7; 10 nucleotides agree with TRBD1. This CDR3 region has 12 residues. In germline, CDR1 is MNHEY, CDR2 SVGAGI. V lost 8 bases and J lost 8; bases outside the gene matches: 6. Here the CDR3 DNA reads TGTGCCAGCGGACCGGGACAGGGGAAGCAGTACTTC. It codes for CASGPGQGKQYF.

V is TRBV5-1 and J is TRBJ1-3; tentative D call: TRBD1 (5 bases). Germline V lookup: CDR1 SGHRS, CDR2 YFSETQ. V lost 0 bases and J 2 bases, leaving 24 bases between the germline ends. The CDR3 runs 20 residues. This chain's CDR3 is CASSLVAGTSGERPGNTIYF. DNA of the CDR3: TGCGCCAGCAGCTTGGTAGCCGGGACTTCGGGTGAAAGGCCTGGAAACACCATATATTTT.

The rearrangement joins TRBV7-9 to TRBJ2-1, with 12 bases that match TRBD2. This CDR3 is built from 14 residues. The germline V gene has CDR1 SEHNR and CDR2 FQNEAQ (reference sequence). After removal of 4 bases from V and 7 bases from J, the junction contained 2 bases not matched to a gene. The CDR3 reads CASSSGTSGNEQFF. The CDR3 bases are TGTGCCAGCAGCTCCGGGACTAGCGGGAATGAGCAGTTCTTC.

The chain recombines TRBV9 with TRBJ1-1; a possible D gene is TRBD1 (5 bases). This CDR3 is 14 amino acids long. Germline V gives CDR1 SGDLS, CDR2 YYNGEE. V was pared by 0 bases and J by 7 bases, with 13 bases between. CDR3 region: CASSVDLGVGEAFF. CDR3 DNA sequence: TGTGCCAGCAGCGTAGACTTAGGGGTAGGTGAAGCTTTCTTT.

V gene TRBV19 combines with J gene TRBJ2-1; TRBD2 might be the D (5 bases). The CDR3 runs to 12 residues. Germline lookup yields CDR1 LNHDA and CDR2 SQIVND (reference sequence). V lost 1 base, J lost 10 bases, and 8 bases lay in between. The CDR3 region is CASSIARGEQFF. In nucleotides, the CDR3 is TGTGCCAGTAGTATAGCCCGAGGGGAGCAGTTCTTC.

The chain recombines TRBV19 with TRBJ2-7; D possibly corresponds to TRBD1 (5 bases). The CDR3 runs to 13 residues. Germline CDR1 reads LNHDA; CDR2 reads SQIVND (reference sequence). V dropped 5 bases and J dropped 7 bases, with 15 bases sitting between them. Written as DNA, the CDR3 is TGTGCCAGTAGTCCCCAGGGTGCGCGGGAGCAGTACTTC. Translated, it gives CASSPQGAREQYF.

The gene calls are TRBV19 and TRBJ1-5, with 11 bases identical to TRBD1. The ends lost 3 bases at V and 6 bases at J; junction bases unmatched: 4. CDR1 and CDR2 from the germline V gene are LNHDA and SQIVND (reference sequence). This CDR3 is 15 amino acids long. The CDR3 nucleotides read TGTGCCAGTAGTATTGGACAGGGGGCTGGTCAGCCCCAGCATTTT. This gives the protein CASSIGQGAGQPQHF.

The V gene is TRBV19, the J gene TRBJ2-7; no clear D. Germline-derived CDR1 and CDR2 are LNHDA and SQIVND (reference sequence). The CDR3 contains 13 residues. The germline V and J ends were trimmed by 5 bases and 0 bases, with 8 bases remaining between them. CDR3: CASSVVSSYEQYF. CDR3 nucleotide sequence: TGTGCCAGTAGTGTGGTGAGCTCCTACGAGCAGTACTTC.

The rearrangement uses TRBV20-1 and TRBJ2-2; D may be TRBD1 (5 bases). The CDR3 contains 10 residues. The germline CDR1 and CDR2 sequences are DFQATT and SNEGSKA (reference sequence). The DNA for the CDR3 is TGCGGTTGGGGCGACGGGGAGCTGTTTTTT. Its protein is CGWGDGELFF.

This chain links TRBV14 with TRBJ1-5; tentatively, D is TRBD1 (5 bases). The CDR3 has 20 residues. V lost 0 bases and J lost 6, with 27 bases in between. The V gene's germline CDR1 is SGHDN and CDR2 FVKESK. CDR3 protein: CASSQDNAAGKGAVPQPQHF. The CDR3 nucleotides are TGTGCCAGCAGCCAAGACAATGCGGCAGGGAAAGGCGCGGTTCCTCAGCCCCAGCATTTT.

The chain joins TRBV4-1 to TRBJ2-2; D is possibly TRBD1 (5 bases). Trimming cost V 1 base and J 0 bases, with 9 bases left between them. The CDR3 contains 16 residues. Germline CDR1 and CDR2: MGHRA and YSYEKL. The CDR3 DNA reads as TGCGCCAGCAGCCAAGTTTTCAGGGCGAACACCGGGGAGCTGTTTTTT. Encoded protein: CASSQVFRANTGELFF.

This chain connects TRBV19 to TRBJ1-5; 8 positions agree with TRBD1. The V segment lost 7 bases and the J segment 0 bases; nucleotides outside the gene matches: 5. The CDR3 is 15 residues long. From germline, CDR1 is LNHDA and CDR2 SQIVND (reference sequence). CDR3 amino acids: CASTLDRGSNQPQHF. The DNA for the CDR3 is TGTGCCAGTACTTTAGACAGGGGTAGCAATCAGCCCCAGCATTTT.